This note documents a single TCR beta chain sequence. This entry is derived from a study of identical twins. V was pared by 3 bases and J by 3 bases, with 5 bases of the junction left unmatched. This CDR3 is 15 amino acids long. Germline lookup yields CDR1 LGHNA and CDR2 YSLEER. TCRdb reanalysed the 5' RACE reads using MiXCR and keeps one entry per CDR3 protein. The sample has fewer than 650,000 distinct CDR3 sequences, 7.5% to 10% seen once. These sequences were also reported in another study, on yellow fever vaccine responses in identical twins.

This chain joins TRBV4-3 and TRBJ2-7, with TRBD1 matching 10 bases. Sample: PBMCs. The receptor's source is a woman younger than 35 in good health. CDR3 loop: CASSQTTGGVYEQYF. The CDR3 DNA is TGCGCCAGCAGCCAGACGACAGGGGGCGTCTACGAGCAGTACTTC.